These T cell receptor beta chains were read from a single sample in a study of CD8 T cells in ankylosing spondylitis. MiXCR was run by TCRdb on the 5' RACE reads, yielding one entry per CDR3 protein. The table records 650,000 to 800,000 distinct CDR3 sequences, around 20% of them present only once. Source material: blood, either unsorted or a sorted T cell fraction (not recorded which). The receptor source for this set is a male donor with ankylosing spondylitis. Both conserved end residues are part of each CDR3. D genes are given only for firm matches. Expanded clones are given a class, and other clones once, few, many or no size at all.

size | J | D | V | DNA | CDR3
many | TRBJ2-4 | NA | TRBV28 | TGTGCCAGCAGTGCCCGACCGCAGGCCGGGGAGAAAAACATTCAGTACTTC | CASSARPQAGEKNIQYF
NA | TRBJ2-3 | TRBD2 | TRBV7-8 | TGTGCCAGCAGCTTAGTAGGCGGGAGGGCCGGAGATACGCAGTATTTT | CASSLVGGRAGDTQYF
few | TRBJ1-3 | TRBD1 | TRBV9 | TGTGCCAGCAGCGCAACGCAGGGGGTGTTGGGAAACACCATATATTTT | CASSATQGVLGNTIYF
many | TRBJ2-1 | NA | TRBV12-3/TRBV12-4 | TGTGCCAGCAGTCTAGGGGCCCTAGCCCCCTCCTACAATGAGCAGTTCTTC | CASSLGALAPSYNEQFF
NA | TRBJ2-7 | NA | TRBV7-2 | TGTGCCAGCAGCCCACTTCTCAGCGCTTTCTACGAGCAGTACTTC | CASSPLLSAFYEQYF
NA | TRBJ2-1 | TRBD2 | TRBV4-3 | TGCGCCAGCAGCCAAGTCTTCGGGACTACCCCCGTCGGGCAGTTCTTC | CASSQVFGTTPVGQFF
few | TRBJ1-4 | NA | TRBV7-9 | TGTGCCAGCAGCTTAATTCAGGCAACTAATGAAAAACTGTTTTTT | CASSLIQATNEKLFF
NA | TRBJ1-5 | TRBD1 | TRBV7-2 | TGTGCCAGCAGCTTAGCCCCACCAACGGCAGGGGGTCGGGGGCCCCAGCATTTT | CASSLAPPTAGGRGPQHF
few | TRBJ1-5 | TRBD1 | TRBV6-1 | TGTGCCAGCAGAATGCAGGGGGTTAGCAATCAGCCCCAGCATTTT | CASRMQGVSNQPQHF
few | TRBJ2-3 | NA | TRBV29-1 | TGCAGCGCGCGGGGGCTAGCGGCGGCAGATACGCAGTATTTT | CSARGLAAADTQYF
NA | TRBJ2-1 | TRBD1 | TRBV4-1 | TGCGCCAGCAGCCAAGAACAGGGGGCGACCTACAATGAGCAGTTCTTC | CASSQEQGATYNEQFF
few | TRBJ2-1 | TRBD2 | TRBV6-6 | TGTGCCAGCAGAGGCCTAGCGGTCGATGAGCAGTTCTTC | CASRGLAVDEQFF
few | TRBJ1-2 | NA | TRBV3-1 | TGTGCCAGCAGCCAAGACCACAACTATGGCTACACCTTC | CASSQDHNYGYTF
few | TRBJ2-3 | NA | TRBV9 | TGTGCCAGCAGCCAGAGACCGATTAGCACAGATACGCAGTATTTT | CASSQRPISTDTQYF